This TCR beta chain was found in a study of blood T cells in healthy people across ages. The study, taken as a whole, reports: Older age went with lower TCR beta diversity per million T cells, in a roughly linear way. Total diversity from one million sequenced T cells was likely underestimated. Unsorted PBMCs prevented conclusive naive versus antigen-experienced comparison.

The germline V gene has CDR1 MNHNY and CDR2 SVGAGI (reference sequence). This CDR3 has 13 amino acids. The use of a sample-barcoded 5' primer and a J-beta primer mix characterized a second PCR of about 6 to 11 cycles. TCRdb passed the 5' RACE reads through MiXCR, listing each CDR3 protein once. The sample includes about 1.7 million distinct CDR3 sequences, roughly 28% of them seen just once. Worth noting for this clonotype: The antigen is unknown.

The TCR sequence derives from a woman between 25 and 40 years old in good health. Sequenced input: blood. The chain couples TRBV6-6 to TRBJ2-7, with D unresolved. The DNA end favors TRBJ2-5, so the J call may be wrong. CDR3 in DNA: TGTGCCAGCCAGGTCCGGCAAGGGGAGACCCAGTACTTC. Its translation: CASQVRQGETQYF.